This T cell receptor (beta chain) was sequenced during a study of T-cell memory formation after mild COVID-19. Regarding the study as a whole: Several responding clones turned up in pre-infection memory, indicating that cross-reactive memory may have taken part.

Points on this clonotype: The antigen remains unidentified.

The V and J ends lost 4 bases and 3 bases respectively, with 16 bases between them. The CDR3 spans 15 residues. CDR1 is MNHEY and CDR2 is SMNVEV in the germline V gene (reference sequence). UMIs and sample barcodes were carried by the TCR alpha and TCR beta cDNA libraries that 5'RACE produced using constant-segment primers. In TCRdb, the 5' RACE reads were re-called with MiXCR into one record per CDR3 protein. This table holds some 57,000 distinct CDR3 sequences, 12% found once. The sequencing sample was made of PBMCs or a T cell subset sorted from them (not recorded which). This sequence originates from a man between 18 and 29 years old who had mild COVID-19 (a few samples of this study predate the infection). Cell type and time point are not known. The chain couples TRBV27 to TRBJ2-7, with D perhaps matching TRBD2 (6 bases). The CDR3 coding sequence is TGTGCCAGCAGTTCGTCCGGGACGGGAGACTACGAGCAGTACTTC. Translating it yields CASSSSGTGDYEQYF.